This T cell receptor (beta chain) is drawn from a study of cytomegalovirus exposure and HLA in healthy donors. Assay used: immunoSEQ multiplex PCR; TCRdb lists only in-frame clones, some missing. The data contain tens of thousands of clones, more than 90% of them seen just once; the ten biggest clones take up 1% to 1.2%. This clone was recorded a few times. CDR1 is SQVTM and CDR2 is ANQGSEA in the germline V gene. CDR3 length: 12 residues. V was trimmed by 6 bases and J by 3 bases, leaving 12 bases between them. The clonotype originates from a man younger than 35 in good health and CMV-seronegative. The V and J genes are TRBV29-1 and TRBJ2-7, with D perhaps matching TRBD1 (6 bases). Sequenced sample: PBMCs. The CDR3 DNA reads TGCAGCGTGACAAGGACAGACTACGAGCAGTACTTC. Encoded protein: CSVTRTDYEQYF.